This T cell receptor beta chain was captured by sequencing in a study of blood T cell repertoires in COVID-19. Clones were sequenced by immunoSEQ multiplex PCR, and TCRdb holds only the in-frame ones, with some missing. The data contain some 260,000 clones, roughly four fifths of them singletons. CDR1 SGHRS and CDR2 YFSETQ come from the germline V gene. This CDR3 contains 13 residues. V was pared by 4 bases and J by 7 bases, with 9 bases between. The chain has TRBV5-1 and TRBJ1-6; D uncertain. Sequences were obtained from PBMCs or T cells enriched from blood (not recorded which). This sequence was found in a man aged 30-40 years with acute COVID-19. The CDR3 nucleotides are TGCGCCAGCAGCCCCGTCCTAAATTCACCCCTCCACTTT. It encodes CASSPVLNSPLHF.